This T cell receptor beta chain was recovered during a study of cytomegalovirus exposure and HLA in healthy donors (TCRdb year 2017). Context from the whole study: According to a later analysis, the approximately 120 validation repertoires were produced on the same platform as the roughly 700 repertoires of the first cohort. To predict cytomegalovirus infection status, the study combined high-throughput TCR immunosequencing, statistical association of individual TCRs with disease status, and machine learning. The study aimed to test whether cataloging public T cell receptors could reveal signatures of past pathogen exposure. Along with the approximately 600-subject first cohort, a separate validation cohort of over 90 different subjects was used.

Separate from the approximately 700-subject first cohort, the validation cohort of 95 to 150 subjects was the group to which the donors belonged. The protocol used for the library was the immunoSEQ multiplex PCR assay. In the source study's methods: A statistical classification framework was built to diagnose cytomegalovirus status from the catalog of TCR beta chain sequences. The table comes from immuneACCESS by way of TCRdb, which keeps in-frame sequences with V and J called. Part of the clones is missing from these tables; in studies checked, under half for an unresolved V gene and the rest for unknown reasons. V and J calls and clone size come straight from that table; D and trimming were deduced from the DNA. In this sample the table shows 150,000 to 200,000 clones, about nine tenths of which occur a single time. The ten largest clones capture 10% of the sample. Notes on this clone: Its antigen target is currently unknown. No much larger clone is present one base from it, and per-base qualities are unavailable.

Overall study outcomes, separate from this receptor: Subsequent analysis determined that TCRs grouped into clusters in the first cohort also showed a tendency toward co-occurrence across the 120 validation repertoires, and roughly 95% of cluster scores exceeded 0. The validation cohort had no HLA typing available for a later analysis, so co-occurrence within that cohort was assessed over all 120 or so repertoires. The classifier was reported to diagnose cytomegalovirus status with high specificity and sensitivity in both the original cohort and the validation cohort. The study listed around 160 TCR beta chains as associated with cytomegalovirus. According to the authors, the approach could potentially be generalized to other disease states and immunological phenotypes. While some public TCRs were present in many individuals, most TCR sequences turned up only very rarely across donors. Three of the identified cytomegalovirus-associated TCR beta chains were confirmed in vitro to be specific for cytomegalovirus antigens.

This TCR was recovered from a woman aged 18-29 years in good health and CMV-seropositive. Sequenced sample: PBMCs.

The CDR3 protein: CASSLVRSHSYEQYF. The DNA reads TGTGCCAGCAGTTTAGTCAGGTCCCACTCCTACGAGCAGTACTTC. The sequence is built from TRBV28 and TRBJ2-7; confidence is insufficient to name the D gene. Including cysteine and phenylalanine, the CDR3 has 15 amino acids. Just the 45-base CDR3 DNA is kept, in frame starting at base 1. In the germline V gene, CDR1 corresponds to MDHEN and CDR2 to SYDVKM. Trimming at the junction amounts to 2 bases on V and 0 bases on J, and the germline ends lie 11 bases apart. When the CDR3 is completed using the reference TRBV28 and TRBJ2-7 genes on either side, the full variable domain is DVKVTQSSRYLVKRTGEKVFLECVQDMDHENMFWYRQDPGLGLRLIYFSYDVKMKEKGDIPEGYSVSREKKERFSLILESASTNQTSMYLCASSLVRSHSYEQYFGPGTRLTVT.